One and the same sample provided the 18 T cell receptor beta chains below, sequenced in a study of identical twins. TCRdb passed the 5' RACE reads through MiXCR, listing each CDR3 protein once. The data show about 240,000 distinct CDR3 sequences, with 7.5% seen just once and more than 5% held by the top ten. The same sample was also studied in work on yellow fever vaccine responses in identical twins.

The sample consisted of CD8+ T cells sorted from blood. These receptor sequences come from a woman under 30 in good health.

This clonotype turned up a few times. The gene calls are TRBV6-5 and TRBJ2-5; D call uncertain. Trimming cost V 4 bases and J 7 bases, with 7 bases left between them. This CDR3 is 11 amino acids long. Germline lookup yields CDR1 MNHEY and CDR2 SVGAGI. CDR3 sequence reads: CASSSPGTQYF. The CDR3 DNA reads as TGTGCCAGCAGTTCTCCGGGGACCCAGTACTTC.

V usage is TRBV2 and J usage is TRBJ2-4; D gene unclear. Trimming took 1 base from V and 0 from J, leaving 10 bases between them. This CDR3 contains 16 residues. Germline V lookup: CDR1 SNHLY, CDR2 FYNNEI. The CDR3: CASSEGIVRAKNIQYF. The CDR3, as DNA: TGTGCCAGCAGTGAAGGCATTGTTCGAGCCAAAAACATTCAGTACTTC. The variable domain in full, completed from reference TRBV2 and TRBJ2-4, reads EPEVTQTPSHQVTQMGQEVILRCVPISNHLYFYWYRQILGQKVEFLVSFYNNEISEKSEIFDDQFSVERPDGSNFTLKIRSTKLEDSAMYFCASSEGIVRAKNIQYFGAGTRLSVL.

The V call is TRBV27, the J call TRBJ2-1; D is undetermined. This CDR3 spans 16 amino acids. CDR1 is MNHEY, CDR2 SMNVEV, per germline (reference sequence). Trimming left V 0 bases short and J 4 bases short, with 13 bases between. The CDR3 here is CASSLSPPDGYNEQFF. CDR3 DNA: TGTGCCAGCAGTTTATCTCCCCCAGATGGTTACAATGAGCAGTTCTTC.

This clonotype was detected many times. This sequence joins TRBV12-3 or TRBV12-4 and TRBJ2-1; D may be TRBD1 or TRBD2 (5 bases each). CDR3 size: 13 residues. V shed 6 bases and J shed 7 bases, with 13 bases lying between them. The CDR3 protein is CASRGPEGNEQFF. DNA for the CDR3: TGTGCCAGCAGAGGACCTGAGGGGAATGAGCAGTTCTTC.

This clonotype has just a few counts. CDR3 nucleotide sequence: TGTGCCAGCAGTGAGGGACCGGGACTCAGCTCCTACGAGCAGTACGTC. Encoded protein: CASSEGPGLSSYEQYV. J is TRBJ2-7 and V is TRBV6-4; a possible D gene is TRBD2 (6 bases). With 3 bases removed from V and 0 bases from J, the gap between germline ends came to 15 bases. Germline-derived CDR1 and CDR2 are MRHNA and SNTAGT. The CDR3 length is 16 residues.

This clonotype was recorded a few times. The chain has TRBV28 and TRBJ2-7; D is ambiguous. CDR1 and CDR2 (germline): MDHEN, SYDVKM. The CDR3 has 13 amino acids. The germline V and J ends were trimmed by 5 bases and 0 bases, with 8 bases remaining between them. The CDR3 DNA sequence: TGTGCCAGCAGTCACATTAGCTCCTACGAGCAGTACGTC. It encodes CASSHISSYEQYV.

This clonotype has just a few counts. V usage is TRBV18 and J usage is TRBJ2-7; 9 nucleotides match TRBD2. V dropped 1 base and J dropped 6; count of bases not matched to a gene: 7. The CDR3 runs to 15 residues. From germline, CDR1 is KGHSH and CDR2 LQKENI. This chain's CDR3 is CASSPLAGGPVEQYV. In DNA, the CDR3 is TGTGCCAGCTCACCACTTGCGGGGGGGCCGGTCGAGCAGTACGTC.

This clonotype was counted many times. This chain joins TRBV4-1 and TRBJ1-1, with 7 bases identical to TRBD1. CDR1 and CDR2 from the germline V gene are MGHRA and YSYEKL. The trim removed 4 bases at V and 3 bases at J, leaving 11 bases unmatched. The length of the CDR3 is 16 residues. The CDR3 protein is CASSPGTVNGHTEAFF. In DNA form, the CDR3 reads TGCGCCAGCAGCCCGGGGACAGTTAATGGGCACACTGAAGCTTTCTTT.

There are many counts of this clonotype. The chain uses TRBV2 and TRBJ2-1; D gene uncertain. The CDR3 contains 13 residues. V was shortened by 8 bases and J by 4 bases, with 12 bases between the two germline ends. Germline V gene sequence: CDR1 SNHLY, CDR2 FYNNEI. The CDR3 DNA reads TGTGCCAGCTTCTCGGCTGGATACAATGAGCAGTTCTTC. It yields the protein CASFSAGYNEQFF. The full variable domain, in which reference TRBV2 and TRBJ2-1 provide the parts outside the CDR3, is EPEVTQTPSHQVTQMGQEVILRCVPISNHLYFYWYRQILGQKVEFLVSFYNNEISEKSEIFDDQFSVERPDGSNFTLKIRSTKLEDSAMYFCASFSAGYNEQFFGPGTRLTVL.

The genes are TRBV9 and TRBJ1-3, with D uncertain. The CDR3 is made up of 14 amino acids. The V gene's germline CDR1 is SGDLS and CDR2 YYNGEE. V was clipped by 5 bases and J by 0 bases, with 9 bases between them. CDR3 in DNA: TGTGCCAGCAGTGGCCCGGGCTCTGGAAACACCATATATTTT. Translating gives CASSGPGSGNTIYF.

The chain uses TRBV5-5 and TRBJ2-1; TRBD2 matches at 7 bases. Losses at the gene ends were 4 bases for V and 4 bases for J; bases not matched to a gene: 8. This CDR3 region has 15 residues. Per the germline V gene, CDR1 is SGHKS and CDR2 is YYEKEE (reference sequence). For the CDR3, the DNA is TGTGCCAGCAGCCGGGGAGGGGAAAGATACAATGAGCAGTTCTTC. Protein product: CASSRGGERYNEQFF.

To note about this clonotype: Just one base apart from a much larger clone, this may be a read error. The gene calls are TRBV9 and TRBJ2-1; the D is unclear. This CDR3 is built from 13 residues. The germline V gene encodes CDR1 SGDLS and CDR2 YYNGEE. The CDR3 protein is CASSVGKEPKQSF. The CDR3 DNA reads TGTGCCAGCAGCGTAGGGAAAGAGCCTAAGCAGTCCTTC.

This clonotype was counted between two and nine times. This rearrangement joins TRBV5-6 to TRBJ2-2; no clear D gene. CDR1 and CDR2 (germline): SGHDT, YYEEEE. The germline V and J ends were trimmed by 1 base and 3 bases, with 13 bases remaining between them. There are 16 residues in the CDR3. The DNA for the CDR3 is TGTGCCAGCAGCTTGATGGGCAGGACGGACACCGGGGAGCTGTTTTTT. It translates to CASSLMGRTDTGELFF.

In this sample, this clonotype turned up a few times. The CDR3 loop reads CASSQRGGTYNEQFF. The CDR3 DNA sequence: TGTGCCAGCAGCCAGCGGGGGGGCACCTACAATGAGCAGTTCTTC. The chain employs TRBV6-1 and TRBJ2-1; 10 bases fit TRBD2. V lost 6 bases and J lost 2; bases outside the gene matches: 4. CDR1 and CDR2 from the germline V gene are MNHNS and SASEGT. The CDR3 has 15 amino acids.

This clonotype occurred many times. The J gene is TRBJ2-7, the V gene TRBV20-1; 12 nucleotides agree with TRBD2. Losses at the gene ends were 7 bases for V and 0 bases for J; bases not matched to a gene: 16. From germline, CDR1 is DFQATT and CDR2 SNEGSKA (reference sequence). The CDR3 loop spans 18 amino acids. The CDR3 DNA is TGCAGTGTTCCCAGCGATCTAGCGGGAGGGTTTAACTCCTACGAGCAGTACTTC. As protein: CSVPSDLAGGFNSYEQYF.

The chain couples TRBV4-1 to TRBJ2-7; TRBD2 matches 11 bases. Trimming cost V 3 bases and J 7 bases; bases outside gene matches: 8. Germline lookup yields CDR1 MGHRA and CDR2 YSYEKL. This CDR3 has 15 residues. The CDR3 sequence: CASSHVAGGPGEQYF. CDR3 sequence (DNA): TGCGCCAGCAGCCATGTAGCGGGAGGGCCAGGAGAGCAGTACTTC.

The sample holds many counts of this clonotype. This rearrangement joins TRBV29-1 to TRBJ2-1; D not certain. The ends were cut back, 7 bases at V and 0 bases at J, with 13 bases in the middle. From germline, CDR1 is SQVTM and CDR2 ANQGSEA. The CDR3 covers 14 residues. Here the CDR3 DNA reads TGCAGCGGTCGACAATACGGCTCCTACAATGAGCAGTTCTTC. Its translation: CSGRQYGSYNEQFF.

The gene calls are TRBV14 and TRBJ2-4, with D possibly TRBD2 on 6 matching bases. The CDR3 has 18 amino acids. Germline V gene sequence: CDR1 SGHDN, CDR2 FVKESK. V shed 3 bases and J shed 2 bases, with 20 bases lying between them. The CDR3 nucleotides read TGTGCCAGCAGCCATCCGGGTGCGGGACGGGGTTCCAAAAACATTCAGTACTTC. It codes for CASSHPGAGRGSKNIQYF.